This T cell receptor beta chain was obtained from a study of T cell changes during pregnancy in multiple sclerosis. V lost 4 bases, J lost 7 bases, and 7 bases stayed unmatched. Germline CDR1 and CDR2: MNHEY and SMNVEV (reference sequence). This CDR3 contains 15 residues. The method was immunoSEQ multiplex PCR; TCRdb's version includes in-frame clones alone and lacks a portion of them. There are about 38,000 clones in the sample; 91% occur only once, and over 5% lies in the top ten. The sample was CD8+ T cells from peripheral blood mononuclear cells, taken in the second trimester of pregnancy. The sequence derives from a female donor with multiple sclerosis, enrolled in a pregnancy study. The chain couples TRBV27 to TRBJ2-1, with 10 bases aligning to TRBD2. The CDR3 DNA reads TGTGCCAGCAGTTATAGCTCTAGCGGGAGTAATGAGCAGTTCTTC. It specifies CASSYSSSGSNEQFF.